This is a list of T cell receptor beta chains from one sample in a study of cytomegalovirus exposure and HLA in healthy donors. Repertoires were generated with immunoSEQ multiplex PCR, while TCRdb's copy carries only in-frame clones and drops some. This sample has some 250,000 clones, with roughly 87% found just once. The sample taken for sequencing was PBMCs. These receptors originate from a woman in her thirties or forties in good health and CMV-seropositive. The CDR3 runs from the conserved cysteine through the conserved F or W. Each record gives: clone size, V gene, D gene, J gene, CDR3 DNA, CDR3 protein. D genes are given only for firm matches. Only some rows state a clone size, as once, few, many or a class for expanded clones.

NA,TRBV7-9,TRBD1,TRBJ1-1,TGTGCCAGCAGCCGGACGACAGGGGGAACTGAAGCTTTCTTT,CASSRTTGGTEAFF
NA,TRBV18,NA,TRBJ2-7,TGTGCCAGCTCACCTTACCGGGACAATCGGGAAGAGCAGTACTTC,CASSPYRDNREEQYF
few,TRBV2,NA,TRBJ1-2,TGTGCCAGCAGTGAAGCGACAGCCGAGAGGCGCTACACCTTC,CASSEATAERRYTF
NA,TRBV4-3,NA,TRBJ1-2,TGCGCCAGCAGCCAAGATTGGGCAGGGCAAGGCTACACCTTC,CASSQDWAGQGYTF
NA,TRBV14,TRBD1,TRBJ1-2,TGTGCCAGCGCGGACAGGGGGCTATGGGGCTACACCTTC,CASADRGLWGYTF
once,TRBV7-9,NA,TRBJ2-3,TGTGCCAGCAGCTTATGGCTCGGGGGACTTTTAGATACGCAGTATTTT,CASSLWLGGLLDTQYF
once,TRBV16,TRBD1,TRBJ1-2,TGTGCCAGCAGCAATGGACAGGTCCGCTATGGCTACACCTTC,CASSNGQVRYGYTF
few,TRBV7-9,TRBD1,TRBJ1-5,TGTGCCAGCAGCCCCGGACAGGGGCCGAATCAGCCCCAGCATTTT,CASSPGQGPNQPQHF
NA,TRBV27,NA,TRBJ2-7,TGTGCCAGCAGTGCCGGGACTCTCAATGCCTACGGGGAGCAGTACTTC,CASSAGTLNAYGEQYF
NA,TRBV10-3,TRBD1,TRBJ1-1,TGTGCCACCACTACCGATTGGGACAGGCGGGCTTTCTTT,CATTTDWDRRAFF
few,TRBV19,TRBD1,TRBJ2-2,TGTGCCAGTACTTCCGGACAGGCCTACACCGGGGAGCTGTTTTTT,CASTSGQAYTGELFF
NA,TRBV5-1,TRBD1,TRBJ1-6,TGCGCCAGCAGCTTGGCCCTAGCAGGGGGCAATAATTCACCCCTCCACTTT,CASSLALAGGNNSPLHF
NA,TRBV7-2,NA,TRBJ1-4,TGTGCCAGCACCCTATCCAGGGATGCACAAAAACTGTTTTTT,CASTLSRDAQKLFF
NA,TRBV10-3,NA,TRBJ1-1,TGTGCCATCAGTGATACAGTGAACACTGAAGCTTTCTTT,CAISDTVNTEAFF
NA,TRBV5-8,NA,TRBJ1-2,TGTGCCAGCAGCCCGGGGGGAGAGCTTTATGGCTACACCTTC,CASSPGGELYGYTF
NA,TRBV4-3,TRBD1,TRBJ2-6,TGCGCCAGCAGCCAGGGGACAGCCGGGGCCAACGTCCTGACTTTC,CASSQGTAGANVLTF
NA,TRBV21-1,NA,TRBJ2-7,TGTGCCAGCAGCATCCTTGGGGAAGGGGGTCGCTCCTACGAGCAGTACTTC,CASSILGEGGRSYEQYF
NA,TRBV7-9,TRBD1,TRBJ1-1,TGTGCCAGCAGCATCCCGACAGGGATGAACACTGAAGCTTTCTTT,CASSIPTGMNTEAFF
NA,TRBV7-2,NA,TRBJ2-3,TGTGCCAGCAGCTTATCCGGACTGAGCACAGATACGCAGTATTTT,CASSLSGLSTDTQYF
NA,TRBV7-2,TRBD2,TRBJ2-1,TGTGCCAGCAGCTTAGGGGGAGGGCCCTACAATGAGCAGTTCTTC,CASSLGGGPYNEQFF
NA,TRBV9,TRBD1,TRBJ2-3,TGTGCCAGCAGCGTAGGGTGGGGACAGGGAAGATCAGATACGCAGTATTTT,CASSVGWGQGRSDTQYF
NA,TRBV7-3,TRBD2,TRBJ2-3,TGTGCCAGCAGCTTATTCCCCTGGACTAGCGGGGGGGTAATTGCAGATACGCAGTATTTT,CASSLFPWTSGGVIADTQYF
NA,TRBV9,TRBD2,TRBJ2-2,TGTGCCAGCAGCGTAGAGGCGGGGGGGAACACCGGGGAGCTGTTTTTT,CASSVEAGGNTGELFF
NA,TRBV30,NA,TRBJ2-1,TGTGCCTGGAAGGGGGACCGCTTCTACAATGAGCAGCTCTTC,CAWKGDRFYNEQLF
few,TRBV15,TRBD1,TRBJ1-2,TGTGCCACCAGCAGTTCCCGACAGGGCCGAGGCTACACCTTC,CATSSSRQGRGYTF
once,TRBV10-3,NA,TRBJ2-3,TGTGCCATCAGTGAGAGCGGCTCCACAGATACGCAGTATTTT,CAISESGSTDTQYF
NA,TRBV4-1,TRBD2,TRBJ2-1,TGCGCCAGCAGCCGGATCCCCGTGACTAGCGGGTATTACGATGAGCAGTTCTTC,CASSRIPVTSGYYDEQFF